A selection of T cell receptor beta chains follows, all from one sample in a study of cytomegalovirus exposure and HLA in healthy donors. TCRdb's copy holds only in-frame clones and misses some; the assay was immunoSEQ multiplex PCR. This table has 250,000 to 300,000 clones, approximately 91% appearing once. The source material was PBMCs. The receptors come from a girl aged 2 to 9 in good health and CMV-seronegative. The CDR3 runs from the conserved cysteine through the conserved F or W. A D gene is named only where the DNA matches it firmly. Some rows mark clone size as missing; the rest say once, few, many or name a class of expanded clone.

size	J	V	D	DNA	CDR3
.	TRBJ1-1	TRBV11-2	.	TGTGCCAGCAGCTTAGGAGCGGCGAAGACTGAAGCTTTCTTT	CASSLGAAKTEAFF
.	TRBJ2-7	TRBV4-2	TRBD2	TGTGCCAGCAGCCAAGATCGACTAGCGGGAGATCTTAGCGAGCAGTACTTC	CASSQDRLAGDLSEQYF
.	TRBJ2-5	TRBV5-1	TRBD2	TGCGCCAGCAGCCCGGGGGGGCTAGAGACCCAGTACTTC	CASSPGGLETQYF
.	TRBJ1-4	TRBV19	TRBD1	TGTGCCAGTAGTACCAGACAGGGACATGAAAAACTGTTTTTT	CASSTRQGHEKLFF
.	TRBJ2-1	TRBV15	TRBD2	TGTGCCACCAGCAGACGTGGACTAGCGGGGTTTAATGAGCAGTTCTTC	CATSRRGLAGFNEQFF
.	TRBJ1-5	TRBV5-1	.	TGCGCCAGCAGCCCGCGGGGGGAGCAGCCCCAGCATTTT	CASSPRGEQPQHF
.	TRBJ2-3	TRBV5-8	TRBD2	TGTGCCAGCAGCCCTCTGCGGGGGGGAGATACGCAGTATTTT	CASSPLRGGDTQYF
.	TRBJ1-4	TRBV6-5	.	TGTGCCAGCAGTTCAAGAGGGCAACTGTTTTTT	CASSSRGQLFF
.	TRBJ1-5	TRBV28	.	TGTGCCAGCAGTCTCCAGAGAACCCGGGATACAACTTATAGCAATCAGCCCCAGCATTTT	CASSLQRTRDTTYSNQPQHF
once	TRBJ2-1	TRBV5-5	.	TGTGCCAGCAGCTTTAACGAGTTTCGAGAGCAGTTCTTC	CASSFNEFREQFF
once	TRBJ2-1	TRBV6-6	TRBD2	TGTGCCAGCAGTCCTAGGTTGGCGGGAGTCGGGCAGCAGTTCTTC	CASSPRLAGVGQQFF
.	TRBJ2-7	TRBV10-2	TRBD2	TGCGCCAGCAGTGAGTGGACTAGCGGGATAGGGGGTCTCTACGAGCAGTACTTC	CASSEWTSGIGGLYEQYF
.	TRBJ2-1	TRBV9	.	TGTGCCAGCAGCTTAGGAGGGGGCGCGCCCAATGAGCAGTTCTTC	CASSLGGGAPNEQFF
.	TRBJ2-7	TRBV6-6	.	TGTGCCAGCAGTCTAGGGACTTCTCCCTCCTACGAGCAGTACTTC	CASSLGTSPSYEQYF
few	TRBJ2-7	TRBV29-1	.	TGCAGCGGGTGGCTAGCCCCCTACGAGCAGTACTTC	CSGWLAPYEQYF
once	TRBJ1-4	TRBV27	.	TGTGCCAGCAGTCGGATCGGGGGAGGGGGAAGCGAAAAACTGTTTTTT	CASSRIGGGGSEKLFF
.	TRBJ1-3	TRBV2	.	TGTGCCAGCAGTGAAAGACAGGAACCTGGAAACACCATATATTTT	CASSERQEPGNTIYF
.	TRBJ2-7	TRBV5-1	TRBD2	TGCGCCAGCAGCTTGGCGAGTCTACCACCCTCGACTAGCGGGAGGGCGGGCCTCTACGAGCAGTACTTC	CASSLASLPPSTSGRAGLYEQYF
.	TRBJ1-6	TRBV11-2	TRBD1	TGTGCCAGCAGCTTAGTTCTCGGGACAGTTAATTCACCCCTCCACTTT	CASSLVLGTVNSPLHF
.	TRBJ2-6	TRBV5-1	.	TGCGCCAGCAGCCCCCCCCTGGGTGCAGGAAGCTCTGGGGCCAACGTCCTGACTTTC	CASSPPLGAGSSGANVLTF
.	TRBJ2-7	TRBV6-4	TRBD2	TGTGCCAGCAGTGTAATGGGGACTAGCGGGTCCTACGAGCAGTACTTC	CASSVMGTSGSYEQYF
.	TRBJ1-3	TRBV10-3	TRBD1	TGTGCCACCCAGGACAGGGGACGATCTGGAAACACCATATATTTT	CATQDRGRSGNTIYF
.	TRBJ1-1	TRBV28	TRBD1	TGTGCCAGCAGACAACAGGGGAGGACTGAAGCTTTCTTT	CASRQQGRTEAFF
.	TRBJ1-1	TRBV13	.	TGTGCCAGCAGCCTTCAGGGAATTGGAGCTTTCTTT	CASSLQGIGAFF
.	TRBJ2-3	TRBV5-4	.	TGTGCCAGCAGCTCTAGCACAGATACGCAGTATTTT	CASSSSTDTQYF
.	TRBJ1-1	TRBV10-3	.	TGTGCCATCTCTGGAGGCGTTAACACTGAAGCTTTCTTT	CAISGGVNTEAFF
once	TRBJ2-2	TRBV7-9	TRBD1	TGTGCCAGCAGCCCCCATTTCGACAGGGGGATTAAAACCGGGGAGCTGTTTTTT	CASSPHFDRGIKTGELFF
.	TRBJ1-4	TRBV30	.	TGTGCCTGGAGTGTAGGGGGGGCTCATAATGAAAAACTGTTTTTT	CAWSVGGAHNEKLFF
.	TRBJ1-2	TRBV28	TRBD1	TGTGCCAGCAGTTTATGGAAGACAGGGGGGGGCTACACCTTC	CASSLWKTGGGYTF
.	TRBJ1-1	TRBV7-9	TRBD1	TGTGCCAGCAGCTGGACAGGCGGAGAAGCTTTCTTT	CASSWTGGEAFF
.	TRBJ1-4	TRBV9	TRBD1	TGTGCCAGCAGCCCCAACCTACAGGGGGCGGGTGAAAAACTGTTTTTT	CASSPNLQGAGEKLFF